The sequence of this TCR beta chain was determined in a study of shared clonotypes between healthy human individuals. On this clone: Its antigen is not known. At the DNA level, this CDR3 is encoded by other sequences in the same sample as well.

Sequencing used immunoSEQ multiplex PCR; TCRdb keeps in-frame clones, though not all of them. The table has a few million clones, about 92% seen once; the top ten hold roughly 0.36%. The CDR3 extends over 14 amino acids. Germline-derived CDR1 and CDR2 are SGHRS and YFSETQ. V lost 4 bases to trimming and J lost 2 bases, with 10 bases between them. Study results and caveats: As a rule, naive subsets had a larger estimated richness than memory subsets.

Specimen: naive CD4+ T cells from PBMCs. As for subset: CD45RA+ positively selected. The receptor was isolated from a man aged 18 to 29 in good health. Some clones in this sample may be carry-over from other donors' samples. The chain recombines TRBV5-1 with TRBJ1-3; the D gene is possibly TRBD1 (6 bases). The CDR3 DNA follows: TGCGCCAGCAGCCTCACAGGGACTGGAAACACCATATATTTT. Protein: CASSLTGTGNTIYF.